The 32 T cell receptor beta chains in this list originate from one sample, sequenced in a study of cytomegalovirus exposure and HLA in healthy donors. Vbeta (60) and Jbeta (13) primers were used in the PCR. Only in-frame clones appear in the TCRdb table, and some are missing; sequencing was by immunoSEQ multiplex PCR. The data show some 140,000 clones, with roughly 73% seen just once and 1.3% held by the top ten. The sample was PBMCs. The origin of the receptors is a woman aged 40 to 50 in good health and CMV-seronegative.

V and J are TRBV5-4 and TRBJ2-5, with a tentative D call TRBD1 (5 bases). V shed 0 bases and J shed 4 bases, with 13 bases lying between them. This CDR3 comprises 15 residues. Germline-derived CDR1 and CDR2 are SGHNT and YYREEE (reference sequence). CDR3 sequence (DNA): TGTGCCAGCAGCTTGGGTGGAACAGGTGCAGAGACCCAGTACTTC. Translation gives CASSLGGTGAETQYF.

The V gene is TRBV6-1, the J gene TRBJ1-4, with TRBD1 matching over 7 bases. This CDR3 has 14 amino acids. The trim removed 8 bases at V and 8 bases at J, leaving 11 bases unmatched. CDR1 is MNHNS, CDR2 SASEGT, per germline. The CDR3 reads CASRPGQHREKLFF. The CDR3 bases are TGTGCCAGCCGGCCGGGACAGCACCGAGAAAAACTGTTTTTT.

The CDR3: CASSFKGLNTGELFF. Written as DNA, the CDR3 is TGTGCCAGCAGCTTTAAGGGGTTGAACACCGGGGAGCTGTTTTTT. This chain links TRBV5-4 with TRBJ2-2; D possibly corresponds to TRBD1 (5 bases). This CDR3 is built from 15 residues. V lost 2 bases, J lost 1 base, and 9 bases lay in between. Germline CDR1 SGHNT, CDR2 YYREEE (reference sequence).

This chain joins TRBV6-5 and TRBJ2-1, with no clear D. CDR1 is MNHEY and CDR2 is SVGAGI in the germline V gene. CDR3 length equals 12 residues. Trimming removed 6 bases at V and 9 bases at J, with 12 bases between. CDR3 sequence: CASSSDFGEQFF. The CDR3 nucleotides are TGTGCCAGCAGCTCAGACTTCGGTGAGCAGTTCTTC.

The rearrangement joins TRBV7-9 to TRBJ1-2; TRBD1 is a possible D gene (6 bases). Germline lookup yields CDR1 SEHNR and CDR2 FQNEAQ (reference sequence). This CDR3 region has 14 residues. V was trimmed by 1 base and J by 4 bases, leaving 10 bases between them. For the CDR3, the DNA is TGTGCCAGCAGCTTAGGGCAGGGGTTCTATGGCTACACCTTC. Translating it yields CASSLGQGFYGYTF.

The genes are TRBV7-9 and TRBJ1-1, with D hard to call. CDR3 length equals 15 residues. Germline CDR1 and CDR2: SEHNR and FQNEAQ (reference sequence). V gave up 0 bases and J gave up 3 bases, with 11 bases separating them. CDR3 in DNA: TGTGCCAGCAGCTTAGCATGGCTTGAACACACTGAAGCTTTCTTT. Residues: CASSLAWLEHTEAFF.

The V call is TRBV18, the J call TRBJ2-7, with TRBD2 identical over 8 bases. With 2 bases clipped from V and 3 bases from J, the junction kept 6 bases outside the gene matches. Germline lookup yields CDR1 KGHSH and CDR2 LQKENI. The length of the CDR3 is 15 residues. The CDR3 DNA reads TGTGCCAGCTCACCAATGGCAACTAGCGGCTACGAGCAGTACTTC. Residues: CASSPMATSGYEQYF.

V usage is TRBV7-9 and J usage is TRBJ1-5; D uncertain. V gave up 5 bases and J gave up 4 bases, with 9 bases separating them. The CDR3 consists of 13 residues. The germline V gene has CDR1 SEHNR and CDR2 FQNEAQ (reference sequence). The CDR3 protein is CASSLRVNQPQHF. In DNA form, the CDR3 reads TGTGCCAGCAGCCTTCGGGTTAATCAGCCCCAGCATTTT.

This clone was counted a few times. DNA for the CDR3: TGTGCCAGCTCACCGACAGGGGAGTCTGGAAACACCATATATTTT. Amino acid sequence: CASSPTGESGNTIYF. V and J are TRBV18 and TRBJ1-3; 8 bases fit TRBD1. The V gene's germline CDR1 is KGHSH and CDR2 LQKENI. V lost 3 bases, J lost 1 base, and 2 bases stayed unmatched. The CDR3 has 15 amino acids. Looking up the rest from reference TRBV18 and TRBJ1-3 gives the full variable domain: NAGVMQNPRHLVRRRGQEARLRCSPMKGHSHVYWYRQLPEEGLKFMVYLQKENIIDESGMPKERFSAEFPKEGPSILRIQQVVRGDSAAYFCASSPTGESGNTIYFGEGSWLTVV.

This sequence joins TRBV29-1 and TRBJ2-2; TRBD2 is a possible D gene (6 bases). The CDR3 spans 15 residues. Germline CDR1 is SQVTM and CDR2 is ANQGSEA. The germline V and J ends were trimmed by 7 bases and 0 bases, with 15 bases remaining between them. For the CDR3, the DNA is TGCAGCGCCGTGGCGGGGCCCTCGAACACCGGGGAGCTGTTTTTT. Protein: CSAVAGPSNTGELFF.

There are a few counts of this clone. CDR3: CASSEGPQGWGTEAFF. CDR3 coding DNA: TGTGCCAGCAGTGAAGGGCCTCAGGGTTGGGGCACTGAAGCTTTCTTT. V usage is TRBV6-1 and J usage is TRBJ1-1; perhaps TRBD1 as D (5 bases). The V and J ends lost 1 base and 4 bases respectively, with 16 bases between them. There are 16 residues in the CDR3. CDR1 is MNHNS and CDR2 is SASEGT in the germline V gene.

V usage is TRBV10-2 and J usage is TRBJ2-2; the D gene is possibly TRBD2 (6 bases). Germline CDR1 reads WSHSY; CDR2 reads SAAADI. The germline V and J ends were trimmed by 7 bases and 5 bases, with 17 bases remaining between them. CDR3 length: 15 amino acids. The chain's CDR3 is CASIMEGLGTGELFF. DNA for the CDR3: TGCGCCAGCATAATGGAGGGGCTAGGGACCGGGGAGCTGTTTTTT.

A few counts support this clone. The rearrangement joins TRBV7-2 to TRBJ2-2; tentatively, D is TRBD2 (6 bases). V lost 5 bases, J lost 0 bases, and 13 bases lay in between. CDR3 length: 16 amino acids. CDR1 and CDR2 from the germline V gene are SGHTA and FQGNSA. The CDR3 loop is CASSLWGDPNTGELFF. The CDR3 nucleotides read TGTGCCAGCAGCCTTTGGGGGGACCCGAACACCGGGGAGCTGTTTTTT.

The rearrangement uses TRBV6-6 and TRBJ1-1, with D possibly matching TRBD1 (5 bases). The V end was cut by 7 bases, the J end by 10 bases, with 16 bases between. This CDR3 region has 12 residues. The germline V gene has CDR1 MNHNY and CDR2 SVGAGI (reference sequence). DNA of the CDR3: TGTGCCAGCACCGGGGGGGGTGATGGAGCTTTCTTT. It is translated as CASTGGGDGAFF.

The chain couples TRBV28 to TRBJ2-4, with D possibly TRBD2 on 6 matching bases. Germline-derived CDR1 and CDR2 are MDHEN and SYDVKM. The CDR3 has 14 amino acids. V was shortened by 2 bases and J by 5 bases, with 10 bases between the two germline ends. The chain's CDR3 is CASSLAGFQNIQYF. CDR3 in DNA: TGTGCCAGCAGTTTAGCGGGGTTTCAAAACATTCAGTACTTC. Full variable domain (missing parts from reference TRBV28 and TRBJ2-4): DVKVTQSSRYLVKRTGEKVFLECVQDMDHENMFWYRQDPGLGLRLIYFSYDVKMKEKGDIPEGYSVSREKKERFSLILESASTNQTSMYLCASSLAGFQNIQYFGAGTRLSVL.

J is TRBJ1-1 and V is TRBV27; possible D gene TRBD1, 5 bases. The germline CDR1 and CDR2 sequences are MNHEY and SMNVEV (reference sequence). The ends were cut back, 3 bases at V and 1 base at J, with 9 bases in the middle. The CDR3 has 14 residues. The CDR3 protein is CASSLGQANTEAFF. CDR3 sequence (DNA): TGTGCCAGCAGTTTGGGGCAGGCGAACACTGAAGCTTTCTTT.

The V gene is TRBV19, the J gene TRBJ1-3; 9 bases are a match to TRBD1. V gave up 5 bases and J gave up 4 bases; unmatched junction bases: 6. The CDR3 length is 15 residues. CDR1 is LNHDA and CDR2 is SQIVND in the germline V gene (reference sequence). CDR3 sequence (DNA): TGTGCCAGTAGTGCGGGACAGGGCTCGGGAAACACCATATATTTT. It specifies CASSAGQGSGNTIYF.

This clone came up a few times. This rearrangement joins TRBV5-1 to TRBJ1-1; 8 bases match TRBD1. With 4 bases clipped from V and 4 bases from J, the junction kept 6 bases outside the gene matches. The CDR3 sequence is 14 residues long. In germline, CDR1 is SGHRS, CDR2 YFSETQ. Here the CDR3 reads CASSLRGPSTEAFF. In DNA, the CDR3 is TGCGCCAGCAGCCTCAGGGGGCCTAGCACTGAAGCTTTCTTT.

The rearrangement uses TRBV13 and TRBJ1-4; D is uncertain. Germline V gene lookup returns CDR1 PRHDT and CDR2 FYEKMQ (reference sequence). This CDR3 is 12 amino acids long. V was cut by 0 bases and J by 12 bases, with 8 bases left in between. The CDR3 DNA sequence: TGTGCCAGCAGCTTAGGGGCCGGGGAACTGTTTTTT. It yields the protein CASSLGAGELFF.

The rearrangement joins TRBV5-1 to TRBJ2-6; 10 bases agree with TRBD1. The CDR3 has 18 residues. CDR1 SGHRS and CDR2 YFSETQ come from the germline V gene. With V trimmed by 3 bases and J by 3 bases, 9 bases remained unmatched. The CDR3 nucleotides read TGCGCCAGCAGCTCGACGACAGGGGGCGGTCGTGGGGCCAACGTCCTGACTTTC. Its translation: CASSSTTGGGRGANVLTF.

The rearrangement uses TRBV5-4 and TRBJ2-1; 10 positions match TRBD2. CDR3 length: 15 residues. The germline V gene encodes CDR1 SGHNT and CDR2 YYREEE (reference sequence). V was clipped by 0 bases and J by 9 bases; unmatched bases: 6. The CDR3 DNA follows: TGTGCCAGCAGCTTGGTTAGCGGGGGGAATCGTGAGCAGTTCTTC. Translation gives CASSLVSGGNREQFF.

The rearrangement links TRBV19 to TRBJ1-5; TRBD1 matches 11 bases. J lost 0 bases, V lost 5 bases, and 6 bases had no gene match. This CDR3 has 17 amino acids. Germline CDR1 is LNHDA and CDR2 is SQIVND (reference sequence). This CDR3 reads CASSGTGGPDSNQPQHF. The CDR3 bases are TGTGCCAGTAGTGGGACAGGGGGGCCGGATAGCAATCAGCCCCAGCATTTT. The whole variable domain, remainder taken from reference TRBV19 and TRBJ1-5, is DGGITQSPKYLFRKEGQNVTLSCEQNLNHDAMYWYRQDPGQGLRLIYYSQIVNDFQKGDIAEGYSVSREKKESFPLTVTSAQKNPTAFYLCASSGTGGPDSNQPQHFGDGTRLSIL.

The V and J genes are TRBV7-8 and TRBJ2-3; 12 bases are a match to TRBD2. The junction had 7 bases not matched to a gene; V was cut back by 5 bases and J by 7 bases. This CDR3 has 15 amino acids. The germline V gene encodes CDR1 SGHVS and CDR2 FQNEAQ. The CDR3 DNA reads as TGTGCCAGCAGCGTACTAGCGGGGGGCGATAATACGCAGTATTTT. Its protein is CASSVLAGGDNTQYF.

V gene TRBV6-5 combines with J gene TRBJ2-1; TRBD2 agrees at 15 bases. V dropped 5 bases and J dropped 5; count of bases not matched to a gene: 1. The CDR3 extends over 15 amino acids. Germline loops: CDR1 MNHEY, CDR2 SVGAGI. This chain's CDR3 is CASSGLAGGDNEQFF. For the CDR3, the DNA is TGTGCCAGCAGTGGACTAGCGGGGGGGGACAATGAGCAGTTCTTC.

This clone was seen a few times. The J gene is TRBJ2-2, the V gene TRBV4-1; TRBD1 matches 7 bases. CDR3 length equals 17 residues. In germline, CDR1 is MGHRA, CDR2 YSYEKL. V lost 4 bases, J lost 7 bases, and 15 bases stayed unmatched. The CDR3 loop reads CASSPGPTGLAIGELFF. In DNA, the CDR3 is TGCGCCAGCAGCCCCGGCCCGACAGGGCTAGCTATCGGGGAGCTGTTTTTT.

This chain joins TRBV2 and TRBJ1-2; perhaps TRBD1 as D (5 bases). Trimming pared 1 base from V and 3 bases from J, leaving 9 bases between. CDR3 length: 14 amino acids. Germline CDR1 reads SNHLY; CDR2 reads FYNNEI. In nucleotides, the CDR3 is TGTGCCAGCAGTGAAGAGGGGTACTACTATGGCTACACCTTC. Protein sequence: CASSEEGYYYGYTF.

The chain uses TRBV9 and TRBJ2-3, with a tentative D call TRBD1 (6 bases). The CDR3 runs 16 residues. The ends were cut back, 1 base at V and 1 base at J, with 13 bases in the middle. Germline V CDR1 and CDR2: SGDLS, YYNGEE. The CDR3 loop reads CASSVRTGTGTDTQYF. DNA for the CDR3: TGTGCCAGCAGCGTACGTACAGGGACCGGCACAGATACGCAGTATTTT.

The rearrangement joins TRBV25-1 to TRBJ2-7, with a weak D call TRBD2 (6 bases). CDR1 is MGHDK and CDR2 is SYGVNS in the germline V gene. Trimming removed 4 bases at V and 6 bases at J, with 16 bases between. CDR3 size: 14 residues. Here the CDR3 reads CASSAPGEYSEQYF. The CDR3 DNA reads as TGTGCCAGCAGTGCCCCGGGAGAGTACTCCGAGCAGTACTTC.

The J gene is TRBJ1-2, the V gene TRBV4-1, with TRBD1 as a possible D gene (5 bases). V lost 4 bases to trimming and J lost 1 base, with 10 bases between them. In germline, CDR1 is MGHRA, CDR2 YSYEKL. This CDR3 comprises 14 residues. CDR3: CASSLRAFNYGYTF. The CDR3 DNA follows: TGCGCCAGCAGCCTCAGGGCCTTTAACTATGGCTACACCTTC.

V is TRBV6-5 and J is TRBJ1-6; 7 bases are a match to TRBD1. V trimming: 4 bases; J trimming: 7 bases; junction bases outside the gene matches: 7. Looked up from germline, CDR1 is MNHEY and CDR2 is SVGAGI. CDR3 size: 15 residues. The CDR3 DNA reads as TGTGCCAGCAGTTCCGGAAACAGGGGAAATTCACCCCTCCACTTT. Its protein is CASSSGNRGNSPLHF.

The chain links TRBV7-3 to TRBJ1-1; TRBD1 aligns across 7 bases. Germline values: CDR1 SGHTA, CDR2 FQGTGA. The CDR3 has 18 amino acids. J gave up 1 base and V 5 bases, and 16 bases lay outside the gene matches. The DNA for the CDR3 is TGTGCCAGCAGCGGAATGGGCATGCGGACAGGAGGGAACACTGAAGCTTTCTTT. This codes for CASSGMGMRTGGNTEAFF.

The V call is TRBV29-1, the J call TRBJ1-1; tentatively, D is TRBD1 (5 bases). This CDR3 contains 15 residues. Trimming took off 4 bases at V and 1 base at J, with 16 bases between the two ends. Germline CDR1 SQVTM, CDR2 ANQGSEA. For the CDR3, the DNA is TGCAGCGTTGTACGACGGGGGGGGGAGAACACTGAAGCTTTCTTT. The encoded protein is CSVVRRGGENTEAFF.